The T cell receptor beta chain described here comes from a study of blood T cell repertoires in COVID-19. Study overall: Sources were T cells, B-cell-depleted T cells, or PBMCs; the material itself was cDNA or gDNA.

The protocol was immunoSEQ multiplex PCR, while the TCRdb copy is restricted to in-frame clones and leaves out a portion. This sample carries 75,000 to 85,000 clones, 88% of them seen once, and the ten largest clones take 5.8%. The germline V gene has CDR1 SNHLY and CDR2 FYNNEI. The CDR3 totals 13 residues. The trim removed 4 bases at V and 14 bases at J, leaving 10 bases unmatched. The sample comprised peripheral blood. This receptor was taken from a man aged 50-60 years with active COVID-19. This chain connects TRBV2 to TRBJ2-1; 8 positions agree with TRBD2. The chain's CDR3 is CASSGAGAGVEFF. Written as DNA, the CDR3 is TGTGCCAGCAGTGGAGCTGGAGCGGGGGTGGAGTTCTTC.